These 22 T cell receptor beta chains share one sample of origin, sequenced in a study of tumor-infiltrating lymphocytes in primary liver carcinoma (dated 2017 in TCRdb). The data were produced on an Illumina HiSeq 2500. TCRbeta-specific cDNA was reverse-transcribed from about 520 ng total RNA using a constant-region primer and ProtoScript II reverse transcriptase. Construction of the TCRbeta libraries relied on three nested rounds of multiplex PCR, following a slightly modified ARM-PCR procedure. The first two PCR rounds used multiplex TRBV1-TRBV30 forward primers with a Cbeta reverse primer, each for approximately 11 cycles. TCRdb itself trimmed the public reads at Q25 with fastp, ran MiXCR and retained productive beta chains. Rows are combined by CDR3 protein, so each entry shows the most common genes and DNA. This sample comprises about 310,000 distinct CDR3 sequences, nearly 60% of them detected only once. The ten top clones hold approximately 15% of the sample.

TRIzol reagent was used to extract blood RNA from unsorted whole blood, while the DNeasy Blood & Tissue kit provided the germline DNA. Sequences were obtained from peripheral blood. Receptors were obtained from a woman under 40 with primary liver carcinoma and hepatitis B virus infection.

With respect to this clonotype: One end of the junction varies from germline; a read error may be responsible. The chain recombines TRBV2 with TRBJ1-5; D gene unclear. This CDR3 is 13 amino acids long. Germline CDR1 reads SNHLY; CDR2 reads FYNNEI. This CDR3 reads CASREYSTQPQHF. In DNA, the CDR3 is TGTGCCAGCAGGGAGTATAGCACTCAGCCCCAGCATTTT.

Regarding this clonotype: The junction differs from germline at one of its ends, possibly a read error. V gene TRBV29-1 combines with J gene TRBJ2-2, with a tentative D call TRBD2 (5 bases). This CDR3 comprises 12 residues. The germline gives CDR1 SQVTM, CDR2 ANQGSEA. The DNA for the CDR3 is TGCAGCGTTTTTACGAACACCGGGGAGCTGTATTTT. It translates to CSVFTNTGELYF.

The rearrangement links TRBV4-1 to TRBJ1-5, with a weak D call TRBD1 (5 bases). The V and J ends lost 7 bases and 4 bases respectively, with 17 bases between them. This CDR3 is built from 15 residues. Per the germline V gene, CDR1 is MGHRA and CDR2 is YSYEKL. The CDR3 sequence: CASIQTATINQPQHF. The CDR3 nucleotides read TGCGCCAGCATCCAGACAGCCACCATTAATCAGCCCCAGCATTTT.

For this clonotype: At one end, the junction sequence differs from germline, possibly due to a read error. The chain joins TRBV29-1 to TRBJ2-2; the D gene is possibly TRBD1 (6 bases). Per the germline V gene, CDR1 is SQVTM and CDR2 is ANQGSEA. The CDR3 runs 13 residues. CDR3 in amino acids: CSVTQGRAGELFF. CDR3 nucleotide sequence: TGTAGCGTAACTCAGGGGCGGGCCGGGGAGCTGTTTTTT.

The V gene is TRBV10-2, the J gene TRBJ2-4; D not resolved. Per the germline V gene, CDR1 is WSHSY and CDR2 is SAAADI. The V gene lost 6 bases and the J gene lost 7 bases, with 13 bases spanning the gap. The CDR3 runs to 13 residues. Here the CDR3 reads CASRQNLYNIQYF. The DNA for the CDR3 is TGCGCCAGCAGACAGAACTTGTATAACATTCAGTACTTC.

This clonotype was counted many times. The chain is built from TRBV5-4 and TRBJ2-3; weak D call: TRBD2 (6 bases). CDR1 SGHNT and CDR2 YYREEE come from the germline V gene (reference sequence). The germline V and J ends were trimmed by 0 bases and 0 bases, with 14 bases remaining between them. This CDR3 contains 17 residues. The CDR3 is CASSLAVSGGSTDTQYF. DNA of the CDR3: TGTGCCAGCAGCTTGGCCGTCAGCGGAGGGAGCACAGATACGCAGTATTTT.

This clonotype was seen many times. DNA for the CDR3: TGTGCCAGCGTCAGTTTTTATGGCTACACCTTC. It yields the protein CASVSFYGYTF. The genes are TRBV6-1 and TRBJ1-2; no clear D. The V gene's germline CDR1 is MNHNS and CDR2 SASEGT. V shed 8 bases and J shed 5 bases, with 9 bases lying between them. The CDR3 runs to 11 residues.

In the case of this clonotype: Possible read error: a much larger clone is one base away. V gene TRBV12-3 or TRBV12-4 combines with J gene TRBJ2-1; maybe TRBD1 (7 bases). This CDR3 region has 17 residues. Deletions cut 2 bases from V and 9 bases from J, with 23 bases between. CDR3 bases: TGTGCCAGCAGTTTATTTGTGGAGGGGGCGGAGTCGAGTGAGCAGTTCTTC. Translation gives CASSLFVEGAESSEQFF.

This clonotype came up many times. The rearrangement joins TRBV12-3 or TRBV12-4 to TRBJ2-3; 10 positions match TRBD1. This CDR3 spans 14 amino acids. V was pared by 4 bases and J by 5 bases, with 3 bases of the junction left unmatched. The CDR3 region has the DNA TGTGCCAGCAGTTCGGGACAGGGGATAGATACGCAGTATTTT. Its protein is CASSSGQGIDTQYF.

Comment on this clonotype: Relative to the germline gene, one junction end is altered; a read error may explain this. The rearrangement links TRBV6-5 to TRBJ1-1, with 8 bases lining up with TRBD1. This CDR3 is 17 amino acids long. From germline, CDR1 is MNHEY and CDR2 SVGAGI. CDR3: CVSSDPGTGGIGAEAFF. DNA of the CDR3: TGTGTCAGCAGTGACCCCGGGACAGGTGGTATAGGCGCTGAAGCTTTCTTT.

V usage is TRBV12-3 or TRBV12-4 and J usage is TRBJ1-3; D remains unclear. Trimming removed 6 bases at V and 4 bases at J, with 10 bases between. The CDR3 consists of 13 residues. The CDR3 spells CASRFDSGNTIYF. The CDR3 bases are TGTGCCAGCAGGTTCGACTCCGGAAACACCATATATTTT.

The V gene is TRBV28, the J gene TRBJ1-2; 9 nucleotides match TRBD1. V shed 5 bases, J shed 13 bases, and the junction held 8 bases outside the gene matches. CDR1 MDHEN and CDR2 SYDVKM come from the germline V gene. The CDR3 is made up of 12 amino acids. CDR3 protein: CASSLRQGVGTF. CDR3 nucleotides: TGTGCCAGCAGTCTTCGACAGGGGGTTGGCACCTTC.

J is TRBJ1-2 and V is TRBV6-5; no clear D gene. Trimming left V 5 bases short and J 5 bases short, with 15 bases between. CDR1 and CDR2 from the germline V gene are MNHEY and SVGAGI. The CDR3 has 14 residues. DNA for the CDR3: TGTGCCAGCAGTGAGGGCAGGCGGGGATATGGCTACACCTTC. Translation: CASSEGRRGYGYTF.

This clonotype has more than one count but fewer than ten. This may stem from a read error, because a much larger clone lies one nucleotide away. The V call is TRBV11-3, the J call TRBJ2-1, with D unresolved. CDR1 and CDR2 (germline): SGHNT, YENEEA. The CDR3 extends over 14 amino acids. For the CDR3, the DNA is TGTGCCTGCAGCTTAGTCCTCACTTCGAATGAGCAGTTCTTC. As protein: CACSLVLTSNEQFF. The full variable domain, in which reference TRBV11-3 and TRBJ2-1 provide the parts outside the CDR3, is EAGVVQSPRYKIIEKKQPVAFWCNPISGHNTLYWYLQNLGQGPELLIRYENEEAVDDSQLPKDRFSAERLKGVDSTLKIQPAELGDSAVYLCACSLVLTSNEQFFGPGTRLTVL.

In its sample, this clonotype was seen once. At one end, the junction sequence differs from germline, possibly due to a read error. This sequence joins TRBV13 and TRBJ2-4; D perhaps matches TRBD1 (6 bases). Germline CDR1 reads PRHDT; CDR2 reads FYEKMQ (reference sequence). The CDR3 length is 13 residues. Here the CDR3 reads CASSGGGGNIRSF. As DNA, the CDR3 is TGTGCCAGCAGCGGGGGCGGTGGGAACATTCGGTCCTTC.

This clonotype was detected a few times. A much larger clone is a single base away; this may be a read error. V and J are TRBV11-2 and TRBJ2-4; 7 bases align to TRBD1. Germline V gives CDR1 SGHAT, CDR2 FQNNGV. Trimming cost V 7 bases and J 1 base; bases outside gene matches: 7. There are 15 residues in the CDR3. For the CDR3, the DNA is TGTGCCAGCAACTTGACGACAGGGGCCAAAAACATTCAGTACTTC. Amino acids: CASNLTTGAKNIQYF.

Details on this clonotype: One base away lies a much larger clone, so this may be a sequencing read error. This chain joins TRBV29-1 and TRBJ2-3; 7 nucleotides agree with TRBD1. The length of the CDR3 is 12 residues. With 6 bases clipped from V and 6 bases from J, the junction kept 6 bases outside the gene matches. CDR1 and CDR2 from the germline V gene are SQVTM and ANQGSEA. The DNA of the CDR3 is TGCAGCGTAGGACAGGAGCGGGATACGCAGTATTTT. It translates to CSVGQERDTQYF.

This chain connects TRBV6-2 or TRBV6-3 to TRBJ1-5, with D possibly matching TRBD1 (5 bases). V gave up 2 bases and J gave up 6 bases, with 29 bases separating them. Germline V CDR1 and CDR2: MNHEY, SVGEGT. This CDR3 contains 20 residues. CDR3 in DNA: TGTGCCAGCAGTTACGATATAAGCGTGGGGCAGACTGGGGTTCCTCAGCCCCAGCATTTT. As protein: CASSYDISVGQTGVPQPQHF.

This clonotype appeared a few times. V gene TRBV20-1 combines with J gene TRBJ1-5, with a tentative D call TRBD1 (5 bases). Germline CDR1 and CDR2: DFQATT and SNEGSKA (reference sequence). CDR3 length: 14 amino acids. V lost 4 bases, J lost 5 bases, and 15 bases lay in between. The CDR3 here is CSATPGARDQPQHF. The CDR3 DNA follows: TGCAGTGCTACACCCGGGGCGCGCGATCAGCCCCAGCATTTT.

Details on this clonotype: Given a much more abundant clone one base away, this may be a read error. This rearrangement joins TRBV12-3 or TRBV12-4 to TRBJ2-7; TRBD1 is a possible D gene (6 bases). CDR3 length: 12 amino acids. The V end was cut by 5 bases, the J end by 5 bases, with 10 bases between. This CDR3 is CASSGAGDEQYF. CDR3 sequence (DNA): TGTGCCAGCAGTGGGGCAGGGGACGAGCAGTACTTC.

As to this clonotype: A read error may explain this, as a much larger clone is one base away. This chain links TRBV4-1 with TRBJ2-3; D unclear. Germline assignment: CDR1 MGHRA and CDR2 YSYEKL. The CDR3 covers 15 residues. CDR3 protein: CASSLPLSVAATRYF. CDR3 nucleotides: TGCGCCAGCAGCCTGCCCCTTTCGGTGGCAGCAACGCGGTATTTT.

This clonotype was counted between two and nine times. A much larger clone differs from this one at a single base, so this may be a read error. The V and J genes are TRBV11-2 and TRBJ2-2; no clear D. The CDR3 extends over 11 amino acids. Germline CDR1 and CDR2: SGHAT and FQNNGV. For the CDR3, the DNA is TGTGTCAGCAGCTTCTCCGGGGAGCTGTTTTTT. Amino acids: CVSSFSGELFF.